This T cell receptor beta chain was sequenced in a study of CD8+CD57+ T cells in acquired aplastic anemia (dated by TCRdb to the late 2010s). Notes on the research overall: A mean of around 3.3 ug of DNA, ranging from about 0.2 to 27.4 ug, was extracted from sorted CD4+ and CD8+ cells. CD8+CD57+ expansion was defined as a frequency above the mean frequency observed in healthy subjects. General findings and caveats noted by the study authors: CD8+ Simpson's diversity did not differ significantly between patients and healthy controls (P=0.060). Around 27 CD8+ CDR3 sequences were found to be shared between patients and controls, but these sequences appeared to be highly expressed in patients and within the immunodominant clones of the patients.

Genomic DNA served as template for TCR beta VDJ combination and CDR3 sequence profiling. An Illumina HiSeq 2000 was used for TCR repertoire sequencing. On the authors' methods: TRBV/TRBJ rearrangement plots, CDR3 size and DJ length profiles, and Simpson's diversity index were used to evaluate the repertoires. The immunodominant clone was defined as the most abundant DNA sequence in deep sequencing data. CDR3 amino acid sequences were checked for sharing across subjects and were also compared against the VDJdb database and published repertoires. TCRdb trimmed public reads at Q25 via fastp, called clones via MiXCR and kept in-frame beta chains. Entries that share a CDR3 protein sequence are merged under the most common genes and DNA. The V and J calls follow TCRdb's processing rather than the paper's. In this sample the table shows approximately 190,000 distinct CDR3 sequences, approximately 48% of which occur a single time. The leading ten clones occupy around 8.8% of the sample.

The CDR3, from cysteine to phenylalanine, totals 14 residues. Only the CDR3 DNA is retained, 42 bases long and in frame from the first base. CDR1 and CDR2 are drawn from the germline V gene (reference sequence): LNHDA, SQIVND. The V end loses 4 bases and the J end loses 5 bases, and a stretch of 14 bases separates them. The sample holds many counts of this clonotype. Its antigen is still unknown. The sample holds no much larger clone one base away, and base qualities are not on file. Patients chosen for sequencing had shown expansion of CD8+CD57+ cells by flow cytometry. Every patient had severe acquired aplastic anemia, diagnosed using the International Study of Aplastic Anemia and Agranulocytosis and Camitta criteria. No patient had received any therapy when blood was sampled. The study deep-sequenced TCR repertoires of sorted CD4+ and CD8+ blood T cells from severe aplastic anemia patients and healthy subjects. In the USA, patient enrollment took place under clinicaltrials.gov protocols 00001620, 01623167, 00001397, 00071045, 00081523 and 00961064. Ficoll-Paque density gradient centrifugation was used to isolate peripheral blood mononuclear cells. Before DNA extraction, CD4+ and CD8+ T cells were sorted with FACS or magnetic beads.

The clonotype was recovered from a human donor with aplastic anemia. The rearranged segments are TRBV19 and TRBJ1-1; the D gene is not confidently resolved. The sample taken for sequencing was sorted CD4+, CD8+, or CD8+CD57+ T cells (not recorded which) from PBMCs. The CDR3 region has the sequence CASSSRQGTTEAFF. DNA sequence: TGTGCCAGTAGTAGCCGACAAGGTACGACTGAAGCTTTCTTT.